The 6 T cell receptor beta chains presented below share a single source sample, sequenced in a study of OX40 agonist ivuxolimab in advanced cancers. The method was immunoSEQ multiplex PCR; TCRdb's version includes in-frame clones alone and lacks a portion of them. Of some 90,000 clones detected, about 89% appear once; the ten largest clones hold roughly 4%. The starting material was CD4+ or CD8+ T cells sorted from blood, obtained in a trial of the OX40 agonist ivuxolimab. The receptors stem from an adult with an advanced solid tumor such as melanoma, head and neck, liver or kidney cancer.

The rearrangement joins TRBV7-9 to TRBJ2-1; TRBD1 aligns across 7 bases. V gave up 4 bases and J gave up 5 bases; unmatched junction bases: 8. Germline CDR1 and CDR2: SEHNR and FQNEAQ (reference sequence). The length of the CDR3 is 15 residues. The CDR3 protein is CASSSSGGRNNEQFF. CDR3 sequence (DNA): TGTGCCAGCAGCTCCTCAGGGGGTAGGAACAATGAGCAGTTCTTC. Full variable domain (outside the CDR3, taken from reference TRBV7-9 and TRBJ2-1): DTGVSQNPRHKITKRGQNVTFRCDPISEHNRLYWYRQTLGQGPEFLTYFQNEAQLEKSRLLSDRFSAERPKGSFSTLEIQRTEQGDSAMYLCASSSSGGRNNEQFFGPGTRLTVL.

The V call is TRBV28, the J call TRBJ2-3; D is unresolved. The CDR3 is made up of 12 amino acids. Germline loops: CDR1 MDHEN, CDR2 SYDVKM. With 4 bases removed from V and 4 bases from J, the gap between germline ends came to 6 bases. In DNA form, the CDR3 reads TGTGCCAGCAGTTCCCCCCCAGATACGCAGTATTTT. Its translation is CASSSPPDTQYF.

Here the CDR3 DNA reads TGTGCCAGCAGCCAAAATGAGCAGTTCTTC. Its protein product is CASSQNEQFF. The chain links TRBV28 to TRBJ2-1; no definite D call. CDR3 length equals 10 residues. V lost 6 bases to trimming and J lost 7 bases, with 4 bases between them. The germline V gene has CDR1 MDHEN and CDR2 SYDVKM.

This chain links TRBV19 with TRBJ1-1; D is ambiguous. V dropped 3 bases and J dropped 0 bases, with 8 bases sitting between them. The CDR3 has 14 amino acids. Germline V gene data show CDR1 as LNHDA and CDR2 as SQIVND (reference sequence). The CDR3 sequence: CASSIITMNTEAFF. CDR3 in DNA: TGTGCCAGTAGTATTATAACGATGAACACTGAAGCTTTCTTT.

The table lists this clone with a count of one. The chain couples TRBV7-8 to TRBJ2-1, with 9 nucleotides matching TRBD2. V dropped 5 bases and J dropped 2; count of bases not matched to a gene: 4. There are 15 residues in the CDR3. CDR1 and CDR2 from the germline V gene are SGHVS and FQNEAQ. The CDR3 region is CASSVSGRTYNEQFF. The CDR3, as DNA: TGTGCCAGCAGCGTTAGCGGGAGAACCTACAATGAGCAGTTCTTC. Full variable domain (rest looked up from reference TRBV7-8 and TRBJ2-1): GAGVSQSPRYKVAKRGQDVALRCDPISGHVSLFWYQQALGQGPEFLTYFQNEAQLDKSGLPSDRFFAERPEGSVSTLKIQRTQQEDSAVYLCASSVSGRTYNEQFFGPGTRLTVL.

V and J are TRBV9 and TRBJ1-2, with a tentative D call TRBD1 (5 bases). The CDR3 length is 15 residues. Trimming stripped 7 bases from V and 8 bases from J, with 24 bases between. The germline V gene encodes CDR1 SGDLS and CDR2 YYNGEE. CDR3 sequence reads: CASSNSGAGLWGYTF. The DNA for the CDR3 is TGTGCCAGCTCCAACAGCGGGGCAGGCTTATGGGGCTACACCTTC.